One and the same sample provided the 7 T cell receptor beta chains below, sequenced in a study of blood T cell repertoires in COVID-19. Measured with immunoSEQ multiplex PCR; TCRdb has only the in-frame clones, and not every one. The table records some 120,000 clones, roughly four fifths of them present only once. The sample consisted of peripheral blood. All receptors derive from a man aged 80 or over with COVID-19, enrolled during active disease.

The V gene is TRBV28, the J gene TRBJ1-1; TRBD1 is a possible D gene (6 bases). Germline-derived CDR1 and CDR2 are MDHEN and SYDVKM. The ends were cut back, 8 bases at V and 1 base at J, with 11 bases in the middle. CDR3 length: 13 residues. The CDR3 loop reads CASASGQNTEAFF. The CDR3, as DNA: TGTGCCAGCGCTTCGGGACAGAACACTGAAGCTTTCTTT.

This chain connects TRBV18 to TRBJ1-6; TRBD1 is a possible D gene (6 bases). The CDR3 runs to 14 residues. The V and J ends lost 2 bases and 8 bases respectively, with 10 bases between them. Germline V gives CDR1 KGHSH, CDR2 LQKENI. CDR3 in amino acids: CASSPGGADSPLHF. For the CDR3, the DNA is TGTGCCAGCTCACCAGGGGGCGCGGATTCACCCCTCCACTTT. The whole variable domain, remainder taken from reference TRBV18 and TRBJ1-6, is NAGVMQNPRHLVRRRGQEARLRCSPMKGHSHVYWYRQLPEEGLKFMVYLQKENIIDESGMPKERFSAEFPKEGPSILRIQQVVRGDSAAYFCASSPGGADSPLHFGNGTRLTVT.

This chain connects TRBV28 to TRBJ2-7; D might be TRBD1 (6 bases). CDR1 is MDHEN, CDR2 SYDVKM, per germline. The V and J ends lost 3 bases and 4 bases respectively, with 16 bases between them. The CDR3 has 15 residues. The chain's CDR3 is CASSFPGQMGYEQYF. CDR3 sequence (DNA): TGTGCCAGCAGTTTCCCGGGACAAATGGGATACGAGCAGTACTTC.

This clone was seen a few times. The chain combines TRBV13 with TRBJ2-7; tentative D call: TRBD1 (5 bases). The germline CDR1 and CDR2 sequences are PRHDT and FYEKMQ (reference sequence). V shed 2 bases and J shed 7 bases, with 15 bases lying between them. This CDR3 region has 14 residues. CDR3 sequence: CASSLSQVLREQYF. CDR3 bases: TGTGCCAGCAGCTTATCACAGGTCTTAAGGGAGCAGTACTTC.

A few counts support this clone. The chain couples TRBV6-1 to TRBJ1-1; D call uncertain. V gave up 2 bases and J gave up 10 bases, with 17 bases separating them. This CDR3 comprises 14 residues. Germline lookup yields CDR1 MNHNS and CDR2 SASEGT. The CDR3 reads CASSERWEGQGAFF. CDR3 DNA: TGTGCCAGCAGTGAACGGTGGGAGGGCCAAGGAGCTTTCTTT.

This chain links TRBV29-1 with TRBJ2-7, with D hard to call. This CDR3 is 11 amino acids long. From germline, CDR1 is SQVTM and CDR2 ANQGSEA. Trimming pared 7 bases from V and 1 base from J, leaving 8 bases between. CDR3 bases: TGCAGCGGAGGCAGTTCCTACGAGCAGTACTTC. Its translation: CSGGSSYEQYF.

This rearrangement joins TRBV18 to TRBJ1-3; D is perhaps TRBD1 (5 bases). Germline V gene data show CDR1 as KGHSH and CDR2 as LQKENI. Trimming left V 3 bases short and J 2 bases short, with 8 bases between. The CDR3 totals 14 residues. Here the CDR3 reads CASSPKTAGNTIYF. CDR3 DNA: TGTGCCAGCTCACCGAAGACAGCTGGAAACACCATATATTTT.